A selection of T cell receptor beta chains follows, all from one sample in a study of Ad26.COV2.S vaccination and SARS-CoV-2 variants. Generated by immunoSEQ multiplex PCR, the TCRdb table keeps only in-frame clones and is missing some. The profile shows more than 85,000 clones, around three quarters of them singletons. The sequences come from peripheral blood, collected after recovery from COVID-19. These receptors were taken from a human donor who had recovered from COVID-19. CDR3s leave out the opening cysteine and the closing phenylalanine or tryptophan. A row's size may be missing; if present it is once, few, many or a size class.

clone_size	v_call	j_call	cdr3_aa
-	TRBV27	TRBJ2-5	ASSSPRGGQETQY
-	TRBV6-5	TRBJ2-7	ASSQGTGVYEQY
once	TRBV6-5	TRBJ1-4	ASSYQGPTTEKLF
-	TRBV3-1/TRBV3-2	TRBJ2-5	ASSQVQAQY
-	TRBV11-2	TRBJ1-1	ASSLTVAPNTEAF
-	TRBV11-2	TRBJ2-7	ASSFFSGTSYEQY
-	TRBV6-2/TRBV6-3	TRBJ1-1	ASSRRVNTEAF
-	TRBV3-1/TRBV3-2	TRBJ2-3	ASSPGTSGEPLTDTQY
-	TRBV2	TRBJ2-7	ASRGLAGYYEQY
-	TRBV6-5	TRBJ2-5	ASSYRGETQY
-	TRBV27	TRBJ2-3	ASSPQAGTSSTDTQY
-	TRBV7-9	TRBJ2-5	ASSSIAGQETQY
-	TRBV5-4	TRBJ2-1	ASSLARDRGPNEQF
-	TRBV4-3	TRBJ2-2	ASSPGTGLSTGELF
-	TRBV7-2	TRBJ2-2	ASSGPMGGRGELF
once	TRBV28	TRBJ2-5	ASRAWVVETQY
-	TRBV5-5	TRBJ2-5	ASSLGDSGLQETQY
-	TRBV2	TRBJ1-1	AFRGRTEAF
-	TRBV10-3	TRBJ2-7	ALGSDSYEQY
-	TRBV4-2	TRBJ2-2	ASSQDRGNTGELF
-	TRBV5-1	TRBJ2-2	ASSPGRGYTGELF
once	TRBV10-3	TRBJ2-5	AISGLGQGLRETQY
-	TRBV4-1	TRBJ1-1	ASSQDIGNTDAF
-	TRBV6-5	TRBJ2-1	ASKPYRGNEQF
-	TRBV7-9	TRBJ1-2	ASSLDSDYGYT
-	TRBV5-1	TRBJ1-2	ASSLDSADYGYT
-	TRBV6-1	TRBJ2-3	ASSDRAGASTDTQY
-	TRBV28	TRBJ2-6	ASRARSGANVLT
-	TRBV6-1	TRBJ1-6	ASSDQGAWLNSPLH
-	TRBV6-5	TRBJ1-4	ASSEDRINEKLF
-	TRBV28	TRBJ1-2	ASKRGIYGYT
few	TRBV6-6	TRBJ2-2	ASCLGGRGGRGGELF
many	TRBV28	TRBJ2-7	ASTAGGGYEQY
-	TRBV29-1	TRBJ2-1	SVSWEGRYNEQF
-	TRBV7-9	TRBJ2-2	ASSPGGAGNTGELF
-	TRBV28	TRBJ1-1	ASSRTGNGNTEAF
few	TRBV27	TRBJ1-2	ASSKTGGYGYT
-	TRBV7-9	TRBJ1-1	ASSPQGDTEAF
-	TRBV7-9	TRBJ2-3	ASSNREIRTDTQY
-	TRBV28	TRBJ2-7	ASGTGQGYEQY
-	TRBV10-2	TRBJ2-2	ASKLAGTGELF
-	TRBV14	TRBJ1-6	ASSPPRRGRSQGRDYNSPLH
few	TRBV7-9	TRBJ2-3	ASSLDLGGGPTDTQY
-	TRBV27	TRBJ1-6	ASSLDRDSPLH
-	TRBV5-4	TRBJ2-5	ASSSPQETQY
few	TRBV6-6	TRBJ2-2	ASSPEAGQGLSFRTGELF
-	TRBV29-1	TRBJ2-3	SITAENTDTQY
-	TRBV6-5	TRBJ2-7	ASRRTGFYEQY
few	TRBV7-2	TRBJ1-3	ASSLSSGNTIY
-	TRBV28	TRBJ2-5	ASSPSPGLGTSLETQY
-	TRBV6-2/TRBV6-3	TRBJ1-5	ASSRDRGLDSNQPQH
-	TRBV29-1	TRBJ1-2	SVDDLGYGYT
-	TRBV28	TRBJ2-3	ASSLSSGGVLDTQY
-	TRBV5-4	TRBJ2-1	ASSKGGRDYNEQF